This T cell receptor beta chain was documented in a study of Ad26.COV2.S vaccination and SARS-CoV-2 variants. Across the whole study: Ad26.COV2.S given intramuscularly, once or twice 56 days apart. Broader study findings: Marked by substantial breadth, spike-specific CD8+ and CD4+ T cell responses were reportedly seen after vaccination. Vaccinees showed greater spike-specific TCR breadth than placebo recipients.

Germline V gene data show CDR1 as MDHEN and CDR2 as SYDVKM. The CDR3 length is 16 residues. The junction had 8 bases not matched to a gene; V was cut back by 4 bases and J by 0 bases. Clones were read by immunoSEQ multiplex PCR, and TCRdb kept only the in-frame ones, dropping some. The table includes hundreds of thousands of clones, about 93% detected once. Treatment noted: roughly 20 received Ad26.COV2.S at low or high dose, single or two shots; about 5 received placebo; per-sample allocation not given. All samples were drawn on day 63, counting from the first vaccine or placebo injection. Built on an Ad26 vector, the vaccine expressed Wuhan-strain SARS-CoV-2 spike. With regard to this clone: Its antigen remains unidentified.

The TCR originated in a person between 18 and 60 years old who received the Ad26.COV2.S COVID-19 vaccine or a placebo. The J gene is TRBJ2-7, the V gene TRBV28, with 8 bases identical to TRBD2. The sequences come from peripheral blood, collected in a trial of Ad26.COV2.S vaccine versus placebo. The CDR3 DNA is TGTGCCAGCAGTTCCGGAACTAGCGGAAGCTCCTACGAGCAGTACTTC. It specifies CASSSGTSGSSYEQYF.